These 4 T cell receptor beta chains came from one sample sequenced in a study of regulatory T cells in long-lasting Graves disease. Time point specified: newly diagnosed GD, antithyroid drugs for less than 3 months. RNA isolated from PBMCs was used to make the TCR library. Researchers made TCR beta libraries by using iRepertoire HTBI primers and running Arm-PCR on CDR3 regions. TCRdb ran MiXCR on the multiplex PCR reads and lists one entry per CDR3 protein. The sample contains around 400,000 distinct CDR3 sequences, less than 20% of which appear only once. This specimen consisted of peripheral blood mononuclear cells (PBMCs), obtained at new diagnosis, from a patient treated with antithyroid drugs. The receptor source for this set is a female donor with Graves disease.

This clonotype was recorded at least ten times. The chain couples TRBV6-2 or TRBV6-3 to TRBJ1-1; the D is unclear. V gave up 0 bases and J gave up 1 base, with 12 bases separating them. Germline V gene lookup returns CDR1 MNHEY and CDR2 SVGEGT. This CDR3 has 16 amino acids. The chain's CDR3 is CASSYSRAGANTEAFF. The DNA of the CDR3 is TGTGCCAGCAGTTACTCTCGGGCGGGCGCGAACACTGAAGCTTTCTTT.

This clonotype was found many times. In DNA, the CDR3 is TGTGCCACCAGCAGAGATAGGGGATCCCGATATGGCTACACCTTC. Protein: CATSRDRGSRYGYTF. The J gene is TRBJ1-2, the V gene TRBV15; tentative D call: TRBD1 (5 bases). Germline V gene data show CDR1 as LNHNV and CDR2 as YYDKDF (reference sequence). Trimming pared 0 bases from V and 5 bases from J, leaving 13 bases between. The CDR3 consists of 15 residues.

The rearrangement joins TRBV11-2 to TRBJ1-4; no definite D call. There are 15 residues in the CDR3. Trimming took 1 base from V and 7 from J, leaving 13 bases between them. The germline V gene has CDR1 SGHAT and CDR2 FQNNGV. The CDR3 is CASSLASGSSEKLFF. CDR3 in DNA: TGTGCCAGCAGCTTAGCTTCGGGGTCCAGTGAAAAACTGTTTTTT.

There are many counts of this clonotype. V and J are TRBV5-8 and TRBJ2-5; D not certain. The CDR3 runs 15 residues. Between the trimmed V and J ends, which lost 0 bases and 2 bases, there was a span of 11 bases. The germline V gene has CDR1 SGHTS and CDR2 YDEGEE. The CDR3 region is CASSLGGLPQETQYF. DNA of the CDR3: TGTGCCAGCAGCTTGGGCGGTCTCCCTCAAGAGACCCAGTACTTC.